A selection of T cell receptor beta chains follows, all from one sample in a study of blood T cell repertoires in COVID-19. Sequencing used immunoSEQ multiplex PCR; TCRdb keeps in-frame clones, though not all of them. The profile shows over 150,000 clones, approximately 85% of them singletons. Sequenced sample: peripheral blood. These receptors all come from a man of 80 years or more with COVID-19, enrolled during active disease. Each CDR3 is given with its conserved first and last residue. The D gene is left open where the match is weak. Rows may omit the clone size; those that give it use once, few, many or a size class.

J gene	V gene	D gene	clone size	CDR3 protein	CDR3 DNA
TRBJ1-5	TRBV3-1/TRBV3-2	TRBD1	NA	CASSQEGVGQGKYLGNQPQHF	TGTGCCAGCAGCCAAGAGGGTGTCGGACAGGGGAAATATTTGGGCAATCAGCCCCAGCATTTT
TRBJ2-5	TRBV29-1	TRBD1	NA	CSVDPRGSSETQYF	TGCAGCGTTGATCCCAGGGGGTCGTCAGAGACCCAGTACTTC
TRBJ2-5	TRBV15	TRBD2	NA	CATRGGGDQETQYF	TGTGCCACCAGGGGCGGGGGTGATCAAGAGACCCAGTACTTC
TRBJ1-2	TRBV6-2/TRBV6-3	NA	NA	CASSYSRSGANYGYTF	TGTGCCAGCAGTTACTCGAGGTCAGGGGCTAACTATGGCTACACCTTC
TRBJ2-7	TRBV5-1	NA	NA	CASSLVMEGGGSYEQYF	TGCGCCAGCAGCTTGGTCATGGAGGGAGGGGGCTCCTACGAGCAGTACTTC
TRBJ1-1	TRBV5-6	NA	NA	CASSSRGLNTEAFF	TGTGCCAGCAGCTCTAGGGGTCTGAACACTGAAGCTTTCTTT
TRBJ2-7	TRBV6-5	NA	few	CASSRTPEVEQYF	TGTGCCAGCAGTAGGACACCAGAAGTCGAGCAGTACTTC
TRBJ2-1	TRBV7-3	NA	NA	CASSHGSEQFF	TGTGCCAGCTCCCATGGGAGTGAGCAGTTCTTC
TRBJ2-1	TRBV6-1	NA	few	CASSESGRGSGEQFF	TGTGCCAGCAGTGAATCTGGCAGGGGCTCAGGTGAGCAGTTCTTC
TRBJ1-2	TRBV6-6	TRBD1	NA	CASSYPGGADYGYTF	TGTGCCAGCAGTTACCCAGGGGGCGCGGACTATGGCTACACCTTC
TRBJ2-7	TRBV2	NA	NA	CASSEAGQQAYEQYF	TGTGCCAGCAGTGAAGCGGGGCAACAGGCCTACGAGCAGTACTTC
TRBJ1-1	TRBV5-1	TRBD1	once	CASSETGGVLEAFF	TGCGCCAGCAGCGAGACAGGGGGCGTCTTGGAAGCTTTCTTT
TRBJ1-5	TRBV5-1	TRBD1	NA	CASSLGTGSNQPQHF	TGCGCCAGCAGCTTGGGGACAGGTAGCAATCAGCCCCAGCATTTT
TRBJ2-4	TRBV5-6	TRBD1	NA	CASSGNRGNIQYF	TGTGCCAGCAGCGGGAACAGGGGGAACATTCAGTACTTC
TRBJ2-7	TRBV6-5	NA	few	CASRTGSSYEQYF	TGTGCCAGCAGGACCGGGTCTTCCTACGAGCAGTACTTC
TRBJ1-2	TRBV6-5	NA	few	CASKHANYGYTF	TGTGCCAGCAAACATGCTAACTATGGCTACACCTTC
TRBJ2-6	TRBV6-1	TRBD1	once	CASSVRDRPLSGANVLTF	TGTGCCAGCAGTGTTAGGGACAGGCCTCTCTCTGGGGCCAACGTCCTGACTTTC